This T cell receptor beta chain originates from a study of blood T cell repertoires in COVID-19. The wider study: COVID-19 samples collected from the United States, Italy and Spain covered acute and convalescent phases. From T cells, B-cell-depleted T cells, or PBMCs came the material, which was cDNA or gDNA.

The CDR3 contains 17 residues. The V gene end was trimmed by 1 base and the J gene end by 2 bases; junction bases not matched to a gene: 7. CDR1 and CDR2 (germline): SEHNR, FQNEAQ (reference sequence). This clone is a singleton in its sample. As handled by the study authors: Nucleated cell number was recorded as an estimate derived from reference gene primer amplification. The data were produced by immunoSEQ multiplex PCR, yet TCRdb's version contains in-frame clones alone and is incomplete. From that table come the V and J calls and clone size; the DNA was used to work out D and trimming. The data contain a few hundred thousand clones, around 90% of them singletons.

The chain couples TRBV7-9 to TRBJ1-5; 8 bases agree with TRBD1. The receptor was derived from a human donor in a cohort sampled during active COVID-19. Sequencing was performed on peripheral blood. The CDR3 here is CASSLDFGQGGNQPQHF. In DNA, the CDR3 is TGTGCCAGCAGCTTAGATTTTGGACAGGGTGGCAATCAGCCCCAGCATTTT.